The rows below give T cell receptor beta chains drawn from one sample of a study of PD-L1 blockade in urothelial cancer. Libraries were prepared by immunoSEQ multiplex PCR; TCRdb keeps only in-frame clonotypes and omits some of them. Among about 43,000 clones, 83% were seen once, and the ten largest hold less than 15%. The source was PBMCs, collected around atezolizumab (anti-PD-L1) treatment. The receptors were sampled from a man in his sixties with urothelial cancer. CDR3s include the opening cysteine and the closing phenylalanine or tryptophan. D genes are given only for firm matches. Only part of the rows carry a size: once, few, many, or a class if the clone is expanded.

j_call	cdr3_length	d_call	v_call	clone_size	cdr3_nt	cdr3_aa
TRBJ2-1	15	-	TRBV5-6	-	TGTGCCAGCAGCCCGCAGCGGAGCTCCTACAATGAGCAGTTCTTC	CASSPQRSSYNEQFF
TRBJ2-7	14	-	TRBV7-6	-	TGTGCCAGCAGCTCCCCCTCAGGGCAGCACGAGCAGTACTTC	CASSSPSGQHEQYF
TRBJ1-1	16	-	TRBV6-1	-	TGTGCCAGCAGTGAAGAAAATTATCAGGAGAACACTGAAGCTTTCTTT	CASSEENYQENTEAFF
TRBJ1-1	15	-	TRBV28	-	TGTGCCAGCAGTGCCCCAGGGTTGATAGGCACTGAAGCTTTCTTT	CASSAPGLIGTEAFF
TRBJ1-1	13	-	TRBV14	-	TGTGCCAGCAGCCAAGATATGAACACTGAAGCTTTCTTT	CASSQDMNTEAFF
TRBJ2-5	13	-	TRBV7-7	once	TGTGCTAGCAGCCGTGAGAGACAAGAGACCCAGTACTTC	CASSRERQETQYF
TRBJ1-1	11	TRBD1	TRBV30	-	TGTGCCTGGAGGGGGACAGGGGAAGCTTTCTTT	CAWRGTGEAFF
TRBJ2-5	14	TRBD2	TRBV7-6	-	TGTGCCAGCAGCTCCGGGACTAGGGGGGAGACCCAGTACTTC	CASSSGTRGETQYF
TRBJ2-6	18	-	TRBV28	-	TGTGCCAGCAGTCCACCCCGACAGGCTCGATTGGGGGCCAACGTCCTGACTTTC	CASSPPRQARLGANVLTF
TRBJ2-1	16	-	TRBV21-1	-	TGTGCCAGCAGGGCCGGAACCGGAACAGCCTACAATGAGCAGTTCTTC	CASRAGTGTAYNEQFF
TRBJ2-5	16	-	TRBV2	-	TGTGCCAGCAACTTAGCGACCGGGACTCCACAAGAGACCCAGTACTTC	CASNLATGTPQETQYF
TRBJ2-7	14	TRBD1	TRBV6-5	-	TGTGCCAGCCGCAGGGGGACAGGTTCCTACGAGCAGTACTTC	CASRRGTGSYEQYF
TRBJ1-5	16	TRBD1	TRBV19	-	TGTGCCAGTAGTCTGCCGGGACAGGGGCGTCATCAGCCCCAGCATTTT	CASSLPGQGRHQPQHF
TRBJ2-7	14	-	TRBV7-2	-	TGTGCCAGCAGCTTAGGTAGTGAACTCTACGAGCAGTACTTC	CASSLGSELYEQYF
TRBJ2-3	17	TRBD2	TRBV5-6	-	TGTGCCAGCAGCTTGGAGACTAGCGGGGGGGCGTCAGATACGCAGTATTTT	CASSLETSGGASDTQYF
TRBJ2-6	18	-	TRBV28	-	TGTGCCAGCAGCCTCTCTTTGGGGCGCAACTCTGGGGCCAACGTCCTGACTTTC	CASSLSLGRNSGANVLTF
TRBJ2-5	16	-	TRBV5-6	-	TGTGCCAGCAGCTTGGGGGGATGGGGGCGGCAAGAGACCCAGTACTTC	CASSLGGWGRQETQYF
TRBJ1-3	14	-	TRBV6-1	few	TGTGCCAGCACCCAGCCTACAGGGAGCAACACCATATATTTT	CASTQPTGSNTIYF
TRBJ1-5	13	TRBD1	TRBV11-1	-	TGTGCCAGCAGCTTGGACAGGGATCAGCCCCAGCATTTT	CASSLDRDQPQHF
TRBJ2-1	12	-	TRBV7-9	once	TGTGCCAGCAGCCTTTCTAACAATGAGCAGTTCTTC	CASSLSNNEQFF
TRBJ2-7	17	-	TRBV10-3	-	TGTGCCATCAGTGGATTACAGGGCACTCGAGGCTCCTACGAGCAGTACTTC	CAISGLQGTRGSYEQYF
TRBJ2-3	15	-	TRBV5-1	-	TGCGCCAGCAGCACATACGAGGGATTCACAGATACGCAGTATTTT	CASSTYEGFTDTQYF
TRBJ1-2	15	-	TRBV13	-	TGTGCCAGCAGTCGTGGGCGGAGGGAGGTGGATGGCTACACCTTC	CASSRGRREVDGYTF
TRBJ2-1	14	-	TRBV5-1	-	TGCGCCAGCAGCTTGGGTAGCTCCTACAATGAGCAGTTCTTC	CASSLGSSYNEQFF
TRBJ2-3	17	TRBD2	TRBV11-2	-	TGTGCCAGCAGCTCGAGACTAGCGGGGGGCCGGAGCGGTACGCAGTATTTT	CASSSRLAGGRSGTQYF
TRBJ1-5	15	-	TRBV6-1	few	TGTGCCAGCGCCGAGACGTGGGGAGGCAATCAGCCCCAGCATTTT	CASAETWGGNQPQHF
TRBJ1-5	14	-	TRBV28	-	TGTGCCAGCAGTTTGGGAGGGAGCAATCAGCCCCAGCATTTT	CASSLGGSNQPQHF
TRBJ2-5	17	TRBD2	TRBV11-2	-	TGTGCCAGCAGCGCGGGGACTAGCGGGGGGGCTCGAGAGACCCAGTACTTC	CASSAGTSGGARETQYF
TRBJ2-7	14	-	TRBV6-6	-	TGTGCCAGCAGTTACTCGGTCGTGGCGGGAGAGCAGTACTTC	CASSYSVVAGEQYF
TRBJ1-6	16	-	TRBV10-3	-	TGTGCCATCAGTGAGGGGGGCGGCTCCTATAATTCACCCCTCCACTTT	CAISEGGGSYNSPLHF
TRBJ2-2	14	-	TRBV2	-	TGTGCCACCGGACAGCTTCCTAACACCGGGGAGCTGTTTTTT	CATGQLPNTGELFF
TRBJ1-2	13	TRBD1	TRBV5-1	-	TGCGCCAGCAGCTTGGGCAGGGGGCTGGGCTACACCTTC	CASSLGRGLGYTF
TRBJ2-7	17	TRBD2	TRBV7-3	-	TGTGCCAGCAGCTTAGAGCCCCCCGTAGCGGGGAACTACGAGCAGTACTTC	CASSLEPPVAGNYEQYF
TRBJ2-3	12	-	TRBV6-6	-	TGTGCCAGCAGTTACCTCGCAGATACGCAGTATTTT	CASSYLADTQYF
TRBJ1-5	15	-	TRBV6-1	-	TGTGCCAGCAGTGAATCAGGGGCATTCAATCAGCCCCAGCATTTT	CASSESGAFNQPQHF
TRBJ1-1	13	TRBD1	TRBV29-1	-	TGCAGCTCGGAACAGGGGGCTGGGGGTGGGGCTTTCTTT	CSSEQGAGGGAFF
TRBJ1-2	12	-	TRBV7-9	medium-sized	TGTGCCAGCAGCTCGGGAATCTATGGCTACACCTTC	CASSSGIYGYTF
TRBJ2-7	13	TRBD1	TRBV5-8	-	TGTGCCAGCAGCTTAGACAGGGCCTACGAGCAGTACTTC	CASSLDRAYEQYF
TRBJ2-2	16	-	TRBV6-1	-	TGTGCCAGCAGTGGCCGGTGGGGGCAGGACACCGGGGAGCTGTTTTTT	CASSGRWGQDTGELFF
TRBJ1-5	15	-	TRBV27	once	TGTGCCAGCAGTTTGTCCAGGTATAGCAATCAGCCCCAGCATTTT	CASSLSRYSNQPQHF
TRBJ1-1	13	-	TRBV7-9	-	TGTGCCAGCAGCTTAATCGGTGACACTGAAGCTTTCTTT	CASSLIGDTEAFF
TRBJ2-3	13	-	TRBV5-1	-	TGCGCCAGCAGCTTCGGGAGTCAGGATACGCAGTATTTT	CASSFGSQDTQYF
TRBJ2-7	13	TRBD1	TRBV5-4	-	TGTGCCAGCAGCCGAGGACAGGCCTACGAGCAGTACTTC	CASSRGQAYEQYF
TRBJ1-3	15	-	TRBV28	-	TGTGCCAGCAGTTTACAGGCCGGCTCTGGAAACACCATATATTTT	CASSLQAGSGNTIYF
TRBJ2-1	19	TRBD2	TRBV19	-	TGTGCCAGTAGACCCCCTAGGGGGACTAGCGGGGGGCCGTACAATGAGCAGTTCTTC	CASRPPRGTSGGPYNEQFF
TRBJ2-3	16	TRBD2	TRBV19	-	TGTGCCAGTAGTATGGGAGCTAGCGGGTTGGCAGATACGCAGTATTTT	CASSMGASGLADTQYF
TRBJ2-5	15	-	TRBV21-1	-	TGTGCCAGCAGCCTAAGACGGACTGCTCTATGGTCCCAGTACTTC	CASSLRRTALWSQYF
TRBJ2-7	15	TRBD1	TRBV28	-	TGTGCCAGCAGTTTTCGGGGACAGGGGGCCTCCGAGCAGTACTTC	CASSFRGQGASEQYF
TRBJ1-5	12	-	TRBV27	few	TGTGCCAGCAGGACAGGTCATCAGCCCCAGCATTTT	CASRTGHQPQHF
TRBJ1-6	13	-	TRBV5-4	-	TGTGCCAGCAGCTTGGACAGTAATTCACCCCTCCACTTT	CASSLDSNSPLHF
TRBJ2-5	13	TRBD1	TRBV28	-	TGTGCCAGCAGTGAAGGGGGCGTAGAGACCCAGTACTTC	CASSEGGVETQYF
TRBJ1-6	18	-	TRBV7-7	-	TGTGCTAGCAGCATAAGCATGGGACAAAAATCGTGTGGTTCACCCCTCCACTTT	CASSISMGQKSCGSPLHF
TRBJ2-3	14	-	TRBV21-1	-	TGTGCCAGCAGCAAGACGGGGGATAGCGAGGAGCAGTATTTT	CASSKTGDSEEQYF
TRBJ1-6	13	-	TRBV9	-	TGTGCCAGCAGCGTAGTGGAGGATTCACCCCTCCACTTT	CASSVVEDSPLHF